This T cell receptor (beta chain) stems from a study of T cell responses to AZD1222 COVID-19 vaccine. General study findings and limits: It should be noted that donors were predominantly white British and more often female, and clonal diversity was possibly underestimated. Nearly half of unique spike-specific TCRs reportedly avoided B.1.351 and B.1.1.7 mutated regions. There were vaccine-associated CD4 TCRs across spike, dominant at 160-218 and 743-854. Researchers took repertoire samples only after the peak T cell response had come.

Trimming took 1 base from V and 3 from J, leaving 12 bases between them. CDR3 length: 16 amino acids. CDR1 LNHNV and CDR2 YYDKDF come from the germline V gene (reference sequence). The table came from immunoSEQ multiplex PCR; TCRdb's copy has only in-frame clones and leaves some out. The sample has roughly 120,000 clones; 85% to 95% are singletons. With regard to this clone: What it binds is not known.

The chain combines TRBV15 with TRBJ1-4; D perhaps matches TRBD1 (5 bases). The material sequenced was peripheral blood, taken on day 0 of AZD1222 vaccination. The receptor was derived from an adult in good health. The DNA of the CDR3 is TGTGCCACCAGCAGAGGGTCTTCGGGGGCTAATGAAAAACTGTTTTTT. As protein: CATSRGSSGANEKLFF.